This T cell receptor (beta chain) emerged from a study of beta chain features in type 1 diabetes (dated by TCRdb to 2016 to 2019). Regarding the study in general: Mean age, gender distribution, total cell number and subset yield were not different between patients and healthy donors. A total of just under 110,000,000 sorted cells were examined across all samples, and RNA yield correlated strongly with the number of cells per subset. The study compared TCRB repertoires of sorted circulating CD4+ T cell subsets between recently diagnosed type 1 diabetes patients and matched healthy donors. Regulatory and stem cell-like memory subsets were isolated from only 8 patients and about eight healthy donors, whereas naive and central memory subsets came from all 30 or so donors.

This clone was seen a handful of times. Its antigen remains undetermined. No qualities accompany the bases; no much larger clone lies one base away. All of the isolated RNA was reverse transcribed with the High Capacity cDNA Reverse Transcription Kit, so expressed TCRB transcripts were sequenced. Deep immunoSEQ sequencing was performed on naive, central memory and regulatory T cell samples, with an average of about 3.57 million total reads per sample. After sorted cells were lysed in RLT buffer, RNA was extracted with DNase-treated RNeasy Micro or Mini kits, with the choice depending on cell number. Each cell subset was processed separately to prevent cross-contamination, with patient and healthy donor samples processed together. TCRB sequences were amplified from cDNA with the immunoSEQ multiplex PCR, producing 87-bp fragments spanning the CDR3 region. The amplicons were sequenced using the Illumina HiSeq platform. The study's own analysis went as follows. Synthetic template baselines were used to correct PCR bias computationally, reads within Hamming distance 2 were collapsed together, and singletons that could not be merged were discarded. Reads were aligned against IMGT to assign V, D and J genes, CDR3 length and insertions or deletions at six rearrangement sites. Clonotype counts were normalized to sorted cell number within each subset before computing true diversity and Gini coefficients with the tcR R package. The overlap coefficient, calculated on TCRB nucleotide sequences, was used to measure repertoire sharing. Here the immuneACCESS table is served through TCRdb, limited to in-frame sequences with V and J called. Missing clones are a known gap in these copies; in checked studies unresolved V genes cover under half, and the rest lacks a known reason. V, J and clone size are those of that table, while D and trimming were read from the DNA. Recorded for this sample are some 140,000 clones; 7.5% to 9.5% of them occurred a single time. Clones ranked in the top ten supply about 0.7% of the sample.

Each donor gave one peripheral blood draw, roughly 0.11 L on average, collected into heparinised tubes. A BD FACSAria II and a panel including CD45RO, CCR7, CD25, CD127, CD95 and CD27 were used to sort naive, central memory, regulatory and stem cell-like memory CD4+ T cells. Every sorted population had a purity above 95%. PBMCs were separated immediately by Lymphoprep density gradient centrifugation and were stained directly, without being cultured. So that batch effects would be minimized, each experiment stained and sorted samples in pairs, pairing one healthy donor with one patient. CDR1 is given as LGHNA and CDR2 as YSLEER, both from the germline V gene. V was cut back by 3 bases and J by 2 bases, leaving a gap of 14 bases between them. CDR3 length: 15 amino acids, cysteine to phenylalanine. CDR3 DNA only is kept here, 45 bases in frame from base 1. General conclusions and limits of the study: Fewer insertions and more nucleotide deletions at VDJ recombination sites were observed in patients with type 1 diabetes, implying thymic rearrangement abnormalities. Because the HLA sub-analyses included only small numbers of individuals, any influence of HLA type on TCRB rearrangement was left unresolved. Shorter templates might have been favored by PCR, but patient and control samples were amplified and corrected together, so both groups would have been affected equally by any skew. The naive, central memory and regulatory TCRB repertoires appeared to resemble one another more closely among patients than among healthy donors. Because cDNA rather than genomic DNA was sequenced, highly expressing activated cells could have been over-represented, although no difference in activation and CD3 levels was found between groups. Type 1 diabetes patients showed a moderate but significant shortening of TCRB CDR3 length in all four CD4+ subsets.

The chain joins TRBV4-3 to TRBJ2-7, with an unclear D gene assignment. Sequencing was performed on central memory CD4+ T cells from blood. The receptor comes from a man younger than 40 with type 1 diabetes. The CDR3 region reads CASSQGLERPYEQYF. The base sequence is TGCGCCAGCAGCCAGGGTCTGGAGAGGCCCTACGAGCAGTACTTC.